This T cell receptor (beta chain) was observed in a study of shared clonotypes between healthy human individuals. The CDR3 has 16 residues. Germline-derived CDR1 and CDR2 are MDHEN and SYDVKM. V was pared by 4 bases and J by 3 bases, with 19 bases between. TCRdb keeps only in-frame clones here, not all; method: immunoSEQ multiplex PCR. The table records approximately 2.4 million clones, 90% to 96% of them present only once. This TCR came from a man between 18 and 35 years old in good health. The chain links TRBV28 to TRBJ2-7; no definite D call. Sequenced: naive CD4+ T cells sorted from blood. Described subset: CD45RA+ positively selected. The CDR3 coding sequence is TGTGCCAGCAGTTCGGATCCGGGTCAGGTACTCTACGAGCAGTACTTC. Translating it yields CASSSDPGQVLYEQYF.